This T cell receptor beta chain was observed in a study of PD-L1 blockade in urothelial cancer. Study summary: About 90% of the roughly 29 patients comprised males who had bladder-origin urothelial cancer. Study-level points and caveats: Below-median pretreatment blood TCR clonality predicted better survival.

The protocol was immunoSEQ multiplex PCR, while the TCRdb copy is restricted to in-frame clones and leaves out a portion. The table shows 98,000 or so clones, with around 90% occurring only once. This clone showed up just a few times. The antigen is unknown. Germline values: CDR1 SGHTA, CDR2 FQGNSA. V lost 2 bases, J lost 7 bases, and 7 bases stayed unmatched. The CDR3 spans 14 residues. Documented time point: pretreatment peripheral blood. V usage is TRBV7-2 and J usage is TRBJ1-2; 7 nucleotides line up with TRBD1. The sequencing here drew on PBMCs, taken around atezolizumab (anti-PD-L1) treatment. The receptor comes from a man aged 55 to 70 with urothelial cancer. This CDR3 reads CASSLYGQGVGYTF. In DNA, the CDR3 is TGTGCCAGCAGCTTATATGGGCAGGGGGTTGGCTACACCTTC.